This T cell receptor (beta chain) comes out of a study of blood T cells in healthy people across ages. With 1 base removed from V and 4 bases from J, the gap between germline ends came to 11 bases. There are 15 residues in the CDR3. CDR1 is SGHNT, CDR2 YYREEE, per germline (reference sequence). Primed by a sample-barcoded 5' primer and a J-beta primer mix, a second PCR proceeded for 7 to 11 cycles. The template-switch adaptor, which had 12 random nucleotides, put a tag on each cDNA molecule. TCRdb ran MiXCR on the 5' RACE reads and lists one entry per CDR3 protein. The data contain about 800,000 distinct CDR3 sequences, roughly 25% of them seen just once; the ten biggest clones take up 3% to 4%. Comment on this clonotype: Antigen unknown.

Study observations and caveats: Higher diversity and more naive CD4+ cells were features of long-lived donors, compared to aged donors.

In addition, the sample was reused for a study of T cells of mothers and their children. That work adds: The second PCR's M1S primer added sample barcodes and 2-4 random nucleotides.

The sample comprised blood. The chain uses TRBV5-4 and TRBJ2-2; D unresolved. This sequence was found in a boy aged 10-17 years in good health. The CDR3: CASSLPRSGTGELFF. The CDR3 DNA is TGTGCCAGCAGCTTGCCACGCTCGGGCACCGGGGAGCTGTTTTTT.